The 12 T cell receptor beta chains in this list originate from one sample, sequenced in a study of T cells after posttransplantation cyclophosphamide. Profiling relied on immunoSEQ multiplex PCR, and the TCRdb table lists in-frame clones only, not all of them. Recorded here are under 20,000 clones, none singletons. Cyclophosphamide on days +3 and +4 followed busulfan-fludarabine conditioning and a marrow graft. The sequences come from PBMCs, collected after allogeneic stem cell transplant with posttransplant cyclophosphamide. These receptors came from a female patient aged 30-39 years who received an allogeneic stem cell transplant from a related donor, was CMV-positive, and had no GVHD. Some T cells here may be from the graft donor.

This clone was observed at least ten times. The CDR3 here is CAWSPGSNQPQHF. Written as DNA, the CDR3 is TGTGCCTGGAGTCCCGGGAGCAATCAGCCCCAGCATTTT. The chain carries TRBV30 and TRBJ1-5; D is unresolved. The V and J ends lost 2 bases and 1 base respectively, with 6 bases between them. Germline V gives CDR1 GTSNPN, CDR2 SVGIG (reference sequence). This CDR3 spans 13 amino acids.

Ten or more counts support this clone. DNA of the CDR3: TGTGCCAGCAGCTTAGTCAGGGGAGATCAGCCCCAGCATTTT. Translated: CASSLVRGDQPQHF. This rearrangement joins TRBV7-2 to TRBJ1-5, with D maybe TRBD1 (6 bases). V lost 1 base, J lost 5 bases, and 9 bases lay in between. The CDR3 is 14 residues long. Germline CDR1 is SGHTA and CDR2 is FQGNSA. Complete variable domain (other parts from reference TRBV7-2 and TRBJ1-5): GAGVSQSPSNKVTEKGKDVELRCDPISGHTALYWYRQSLGQGLEFLIYFQGNSAPDKSGLPSDRFSAERTGGSVSTLTIQRTQQEDSAVYLCASSLVRGDQPQHFGDGTRLSIL.

This clone came up many times. This rearrangement joins TRBV7-9 to TRBJ1-2, with unresolved D. Germline CDR1 is SEHNR and CDR2 is FQNEAQ (reference sequence). The CDR3 has 12 residues. V was shortened by 5 bases and J by 0 bases, with 4 bases between the two germline ends. CDR3 nucleotide sequence: TGTGCCAGCAGCGACTCTAACTATGGCTACACCTTC. Protein sequence: CASSDSNYGYTF.

This clone was counted ten times or more. The chain joins TRBV14 to TRBJ2-2; 10 nucleotides align to TRBD2. CDR1 is SGHDN and CDR2 is FVKESK in the germline V gene. V dropped 1 base and J dropped 4; count of bases not matched to a gene: 9. The CDR3 is 18 amino acids. DNA for the CDR3: TGTGCCAGCAGCCAAGTAAACAGCGGGAGGGCCGTCACCGGGGAGCTGTTTTTT. Its protein product is CASSQVNSGRAVTGELFF.

This clone was detected many times. The rearrangement links TRBV4-1 to TRBJ2-1, with 9 bases fitting TRBD2. Germline V gene sequence: CDR1 MGHRA, CDR2 YSYEKL. The CDR3 consists of 18 residues. The J segment lost 4 bases and the V segment lost 3 bases, leaving 13 bases of the junction unmatched. CDR3 coding DNA: TGCGCCAGCAGCCACCCCTTAGCGGGAGTGGCTCAATACAATGAGCAGTTCTTC. It specifies CASSHPLAGVAQYNEQFF.

This clone occurred many times. The V call is TRBV6-5, the J call TRBJ2-7, with D tentatively TRBD2 (6 bases). This CDR3 contains 12 residues. Germline V lookup: CDR1 MNHEY, CDR2 SVGAGI. Trimming stripped 11 bases from V and 6 bases from J, with 17 bases between. Here the CDR3 reads CAAPPSDLEQYF. CDR3 DNA: TGTGCCGCTCCCCCTAGCGACCTCGAGCAGTACTTC.

This clone has at least ten counts. This chain connects TRBV19 to TRBJ2-3, with D maybe TRBD2 (6 bases). From germline, CDR1 is LNHDA and CDR2 SQIVND (reference sequence). Deletions cut 6 bases from V and 4 bases from J, with 17 bases between. The CDR3 consists of 15 residues. CDR3 sequence (DNA): TGTGCCAGTAGCTCGACTAGGGAGCGGGCAGATACGCAGTATTTT. This sequence encodes CASSSTRERADTQYF.

This clone was recorded many times. The CDR3 is CASSLGTPPYEQYF. CDR3 nucleotide sequence: TGTGCCAGCAGTTTAGGGACTCCACCCTACGAGCAGTACTTC. This rearrangement joins TRBV27 to TRBJ2-7; D possibly corresponds to TRBD2 (6 bases). Between the trimmed V and J ends, which lost 2 bases and 2 bases, there was a span of 10 bases. The CDR3 sequence is 14 residues long. Germline lookup yields CDR1 MNHEY and CDR2 SMNVEV (reference sequence).

This chain joins TRBV18 and TRBJ2-1, with 13 bases aligning to TRBD2. The germline V gene encodes CDR1 KGHSH and CDR2 LQKENI. V shed 6 bases and J 4 bases; nucleotides not matched to a gene: 6. The CDR3 totals 16 residues. The CDR3 sequence is CASSATTSGRYNEQFF. CDR3 sequence (DNA): TGTGCCAGCTCTGCCACGACTAGCGGGAGGTACAATGAGCAGTTCTTC. Supplemented by reference TRBV18 and TRBJ2-1, the full variable domain reads NAGVMQNPRHLVRRRGQEARLRCSPMKGHSHVYWYRQLPEEGLKFMVYLQKENIIDESGMPKERFSAEFPKEGPSILRIQQVVRGDSAAYFCASSATTSGRYNEQFFGPGTRLTVL.

This clone has at least ten counts. The chain is built from TRBV27 and TRBJ1-1, with D possibly TRBD1 on 5 matching bases. Germline V gene sequence: CDR1 MNHEY, CDR2 SMNVEV (reference sequence). Trimming cost V 1 base and J 6 bases, with 9 bases left between them. CDR3 length: 13 amino acids. As DNA, the CDR3 is TGTGCCAGCAGTTTATATTCAGGGCCTGAAGCTTTCTTT. The encoded protein is CASSLYSGPEAFF.

This clone has at least ten counts. The rearrangement links TRBV4-3 to TRBJ2-3, with D unresolved. CDR3 length equals 14 residues. The germline V gene encodes CDR1 LGHNA and CDR2 YSLEER. V was cut by 5 bases and J by 2 bases, with 11 bases left in between. The CDR3 here is CASSELAVTDTQYF. The CDR3 coding sequence is TGCGCCAGCAGCGAATTAGCTGTCACAGATACGCAGTATTTT.

Many counts were recorded for this clone. V and J are TRBV19 and TRBJ1-1; TRBD1 matches 12 bases. Germline V gene data show CDR1 as LNHDA and CDR2 as SQIVND (reference sequence). J gave up 5 bases and V 4 bases, and 5 bases lay outside the gene matches. The CDR3 extends over 15 amino acids. CDR3 coding DNA: TGTGCCAGTAGTAGTTGGGACAGGGGGCGAACTGAAGCTTTCTTT. Translation gives CASSSWDRGRTEAFF. Based on the CDR3 plus reference TRBV19 and TRBJ1-1, the full variable domain is DGGITQSPKYLFRKEGQNVTLSCEQNLNHDAMYWYRQDPGQGLRLIYYSQIVNDFQKGDIAEGYSVSREKKESFPLTVTSAQKNPTAFYLCASSSWDRGRTEAFFGQGTRLTVV.